Listed here are 15 T cell receptor beta chains from one sample, sequenced in a study of CXCR3-negative and CXCR3-positive naive CD8 T cells. The authors prepared UMI-labeled TRB cDNA libraries by 5' RACE. With the 5' RACE reads reprocessed, TCRdb shows one record per CDR3 protein and no DNA. The table for this sample gives 100,000 to 150,000 distinct CDR3 sequences. Sequenced: naive CXCR3- CD8+ T cells from blood. The subset here: CD45RO-CCR7+CD27+CD95- naive CD8+ T cells lacking CXCR3 (TNR3-). The origin of the receptors is a human donor in good health. Some clones in this sample may be carry-over from other donors' samples.

This chain links TRBV9 with TRBJ2-2. The CDR3 covers 13 residues. CDR1 is SGDLS and CDR2 is YYNGEE in the germline V gene. The CDR3 reads CASSGARAGELFF.

The chain uses TRBV20-1 and TRBJ2-7. Germline CDR1 is DFQATT and CDR2 is SNEGSKA (reference sequence). The CDR3 sequence is 14 residues long. The CDR3 region is CSALLGVRSYEQYF.

J is TRBJ2-1 and V is TRBV7-2. Germline CDR1 SGHTA, CDR2 FQGNSA. This CDR3 has 14 residues. CDR3 region: CASSKTRPDNEQFF.

CDR3 sequence reads: CASSIFTGGITEAFF. The rearrangement links TRBV19 to TRBJ1-1; TCRdb returns TRBD1, unconfirmable since there is no DNA. Looked up from germline, CDR1 is LNHDA and CDR2 is SQIVND (reference sequence). CDR3 size: 15 residues.

The chain's CDR3 is CASSPLGDGLRLQETQYF. The chain joins TRBV28 to TRBJ2-5; the D call of TRBD1 rests on TCRdb alone, since no DNA is present to check it. CDR3 size: 18 residues. Per germline, CDR1 MDHEN and CDR2 SYDVKM.

This chain uses TRBV9 with TRBJ2-7; the D call of TRBD1 rests on TCRdb alone, since no DNA is present to check it. Germline assignment: CDR1 SGDLS and CDR2 YYNGEE. The CDR3 is made up of 13 amino acids. This chain's CDR3 is CASNGQGAYEQYF.

CDR3 sequence reads: CASSVQASYNEQFF. This sequence joins TRBV9 and TRBJ2-1. Germline V lookup: CDR1 SGDLS, CDR2 YYNGEE. CDR3 length: 14 residues.

The genes are TRBV9 and TRBJ1-2. Looked up from germline, CDR1 is SGDLS and CDR2 is YYNGEE. The CDR3 contains 11 residues. The CDR3 here is CASGSYYGYTF.

The rearrangement links TRBV29-1 to TRBJ1-1. Germline assignment: CDR1 SQVTM and CDR2 ANQGSEA. This CDR3 has 12 amino acids. The CDR3 sequence: CSGRALNTEAFF. Looking up the rest from reference TRBV29-1 and TRBJ1-1 gives the full variable domain: SAVISQKPSRDICQRGTSLTIQCQVDSQVTMMFWYRQQPGQSLTLIATANQGSEATYESGFVIDKFPISRPNLTFSTLTVSNMSPEDSSIYLCSGRALNTEAFFGQGTRLTVV.

The chain couples TRBV14 to TRBJ2-1; TCRdb outputs TRBD1, but without DNA this stays unchecked. The CDR3 contains 16 residues. Looked up from germline, CDR1 is SGHDN and CDR2 is FVKESK. The CDR3 is CASSQSLDRFANEQFF. Looking up the rest from reference TRBV14 and TRBJ2-1 gives the full variable domain: EAGVTQFPSHSVIEKGQTVTLRCDPISGHDNLYWYRRVMGKEIKFLLHFVKESKQDESGMPNNRFLAERTGGTYSTLKVQPAELEDSGVYFCASSQSLDRFANEQFFGPGTRLTVL.

This chain joins TRBV28 and TRBJ2-3; TCRdb's D call of TRBD1 is untestable without DNA. The CDR3 sequence is 15 residues long. Germline V CDR1 and CDR2: MDHEN, SYDVKM. CDR3 region: CASSQPRDSTDTQYF.

This chain connects TRBV14 to TRBJ2-1. CDR1 is SGHDN, CDR2 FVKESK, per germline. The CDR3 covers 11 residues. CDR3 sequence reads: CASSQGREQFF.

The J gene is TRBJ1-4, the V gene TRBV15; TCRdb picks TRBD1, but there is no DNA to check that call. The CDR3 is made up of 13 amino acids. Germline V gene sequence: CDR1 LNHNV, CDR2 YYDKDF (reference sequence). CDR3: CATSRGSGEKLFF.

The rearrangement joins TRBV29-1 to TRBJ1-2; as DNA is missing, the TRBD1 call by TCRdb cannot be tested. This CDR3 is built from 14 residues. In germline, CDR1 is SQVTM, CDR2 ANQGSEA. CDR3 amino acids: CSATGQGLFLGYTF.

The V and J genes are TRBV9 and TRBJ2-5; TCRdb selects TRBD1, and the lack of DNA leaves this call unchecked. This CDR3 region has 13 residues. Per germline, CDR1 SGDLS and CDR2 YYNGEE. The CDR3 is CASSAPNQETQYF.